This TCR beta chain was obtained from a study of lymphopenia after photon versus proton radiotherapy. Findings and caveats of the study: Larger post-nadir TCR diversity loss correlated inversely with survival in deceased patients. Photon-treated patients lost naive T cells and TCR diversity; proton-treated stayed stable.

The sample holds one count of this clone. Its antigen is not known. The germline V gene encodes CDR1 SQVTM and CDR2 ANQGSEA. J was trimmed by 4 bases and V by 1 base; bases with no gene match: 13. The CDR3 is 17 residues long. Sequencing was performed with immunoSEQ multiplex PCR; in TCRdb, only in-frame clones are kept and a portion is missing. The sample holds 30,000 to 45,000 clones; around 85% are singletons and the top ten take approximately 2.9%. Material: peripheral blood, obtained from a patient treated with photon-based radiotherapy. The rearrangement joins TRBV29-1 to TRBJ2-1; 7 nucleotides match TRBD2. The sequence was obtained from a man aged 45 to 65 with gastric cancer. In DNA form, the CDR3 reads TGCAGCGTTGAAGTATTCGGCGGGAGATTGGGGTACAATGAGCAGTTCTTC. Translating gives CSVEVFGGRLGYNEQFF.